The clone carrying this TCR beta chain was recorded many times. Its antigen is not identified. The sample originates from a study of T and B cells in COVID-19 patients. Each TRB amplification used roughly 250-550 ng of genomic DNA from blood. The CDR3 is 14 residues long. Germline values: CDR1 SGHAT, CDR2 FQDESV (reference sequence). Trimming removed 6 bases at V and 2 bases at J, with 14 bases between. BIOMED2 TRB-A/B primer pools were used in multiplex TRB PCR. TCRdb re-called the multiplex PCR reads with MiXCR, one entry per CDR3 protein. The table lists 24,000 or so distinct CDR3 sequences, less than 35% of them singletons. Study-wide findings and caveats: Symptomatic-phase blood samples from mildly ill patients and early samples from severe cases were scarce.

Source material: blood. This chain joins TRBV11-1 and TRBJ2-7; TRBD2 is a possible D gene (6 bases). The TCR comes from a human donor who had recovered from COVID-19. CDR3 DNA: TGTGCCAGCAGTCCCGGGACTCAGACCTACGAGCAGTACTTC. Protein product: CASSPGTQTYEQYF.